This is a list of T cell receptor beta chains from one sample in a study of regulatory T cells in long-lasting Graves disease. TCRdb re-derived calls from the multiplex PCR reads in MiXCR, one entry per CDR3 protein. The sample holds over 450,000 distinct CDR3 sequences, roughly a fifth seen once. This material consisted of peripheral blood mononuclear cells (PBMCs), taken when the disease was refractory, from a patient treated with antithyroid drugs. These receptors came from a female donor with Graves disease. CDR3s include the opening cysteine and the closing phenylalanine or tryptophan. The D gene is left open where the match is weak. The size of a clone is reported for some rows only, either as once, few or many, or as a class for expanded clones.

J | size | D | V | DNA | CDR3
TRBJ2-7 | few | TRBD2 | TRBV7-9 | TGTGCCAGCAGCTACAGCGGGGGGGCCTACTACGAGCAGTACTTC | CASSYSGGAYYEQYF
TRBJ1-2 | many | NA | TRBV5-1 | TGCGCCAGCAGCCTCGATCGGACAGCCTACACCTTC | CASSLDRTAYTF
TRBJ2-4 | many | NA | TRBV27 | TGTGCCAGCAGTTTATATCCCCGACAGAAAAACATTCAGTACTTC | CASSLYPRQKNIQYF
TRBJ2-1 | NA | NA | TRBV12-3/TRBV12-4 | TGTGCCAGCAGTTTCTCAGGGGTTATGAATGAGCAGTTCTTC | CASSFSGVMNEQFF
TRBJ2-2 | NA | TRBD1 | TRBV5-4 | TGTGCCAGCAGCTTGTTGGTCGGACAGGGCATGGCCGGGGAGCTGTTTTTT | CASSLLVGQGMAGELFF
TRBJ1-4 | many | NA | TRBV28 | TGTGCCAGCAAACATGAAGGGGGTGCGCGAGGTGAAAAACTGTTTTTT | CASKHEGGARGEKLFF
TRBJ2-7 | few | TRBD2 | TRBV7-7 | TGTGCTAGCAGCCGTGTTTTGGGACTAGCGGGCGAGCAGTACTTC | CASSRVLGLAGEQYF
TRBJ1-1 | few | TRBD1 | TRBV29-1 | TGCAGCGTCGAAACGGGAAGGGGGCTGGCTGGTGAAGCTTTCTTT | CSVETGRGLAGEAFF
TRBJ2-7 | many | NA | TRBV28 | TGTGCCAGCAGTTTCCGGCCAGGGGCCTACGGGCAGTACTTC | CASSFRPGAYGQYF
TRBJ1-2 | NA | TRBD1 | TRBV12-3/TRBV12-4 | TGTGCCAGCACCAGGACAGGGGGTTCGTATGGCTACACCTTC | CASTRTGGSYGYTF
TRBJ2-5 | many | TRBD2 | TRBV20-1 | TGCAGTGCTAGAGCCAAAGCGGGAGTGGCGACCCAGTACTTC | CSARAKAGVATQYF
TRBJ1-1 | many | NA | TRBV28 | TGTGCCAGCAGTGGGGGCCCTCTAGTCGGCACTGAAGCTTTCTTT | CASSGGPLVGTEAFF
TRBJ2-2 | many | TRBD1 | TRBV6-5 | TGTGCCAGCAGTTTCAGACAGGGGCGCGCCGGGGAGCTGTTTTTT | CASSFRQGRAGELFF
TRBJ2-1 | NA | NA | TRBV2 | TGTGCCAGCAGTGAAGAAGGCGAGGGTTACAATGAGCAGTTCTTC | CASSEEGEGYNEQFF
TRBJ2-7 | few | NA | TRBV12-3/TRBV12-4 | TGTGCCAGCGGTCGTTTGGACGAGCAGTACTTC | CASGRLDEQYF
TRBJ2-7 | many | TRBD1 | TRBV28 | TGTGCCAGCAGTTCGGGACAGTTGACCTACGAGCAGTACTTC | CASSSGQLTYEQYF
TRBJ2-2 | NA | TRBD2 | TRBV27 | TGTGCCAGCGGCCCGGGACTAGCGGGAGTCGGGGAGCTGTTTTTT | CASGPGLAGVGELFF
TRBJ2-2 | many | TRBD2 | TRBV6-1 | TGTGCCAGCACCTTGATTGGCGGGGGAAGGGGGGAGCTGTTTTTT | CASTLIGGGRGELFF
TRBJ2-6 | many | NA | TRBV28 | TGTGCCAGCAGTTTAGTTGGTGGGGCCAACGTCCTGACTTTC | CASSLVGGANVLTF
TRBJ1-5 | many | NA | TRBV28 | TGTGCCAGCAACCCGGGGCCGGGGAATCAGCCCCAGCATTTT | CASNPGPGNQPQHF
TRBJ2-5 | many | NA | TRBV7-9 | TGTGCCAGCACCCGACAGGCTGAGACCCAGTACTTC | CASTRQAETQYF
TRBJ1-4 | many | NA | TRBV6-5 | TGTGCCAGCAGTTACAGTTTCGGGGGCCGTGGTGAAAAACTGTTTTTT | CASSYSFGGRGEKLFF
TRBJ2-7 | NA | NA | TRBV4-1 | TGCGCCAGCAGCCAACCCAGGAGCTCCTACGAGCAGTACTTC | CASSQPRSSYEQYF
TRBJ2-7 | NA | NA | TRBV6-1 | TGTGCCAGCAGTCCCCTCGGCTCGGCCTCCTACGAGCAGTACTTC | CASSPLGSASYEQYF
TRBJ2-7 | NA | NA | TRBV30 | TGTGCCTGGAGTGTACCCCAGGGGATTAGGCCCTACGAGCAGTACTTC | CAWSVPQGIRPYEQYF
TRBJ2-7 | many | TRBD2 | TRBV20-1 | TGCAGTGTTCAAACTAGCGGGGGGGGATACGAGCAGTACTTC | CSVQTSGGGYEQYF
TRBJ1-6 | NA | NA | TRBV15 | TGTGCCACCAGCAGAGATTTAGGGGATAATTCACCCCTCCACTTT | CATSRDLGDNSPLHF
TRBJ2-7 | many | NA | TRBV28 | TGTGCCAGCAGTATAATTGGGGGACGGGCGGAGTACTTC | CASSIIGGRAEYF
TRBJ2-6 | NA | NA | TRBV9 | TGTGCCAGCAGCGGGCTACTGGGCTCTGGGGCCAACGTCCTGACTTTC | CASSGLLGSGANVLTF
TRBJ2-7 | many | NA | TRBV30 | TGTGCCTGGTCAACGGGACGGAGCGGAGAGCAGTACTTC | CAWSTGRSGEQYF
TRBJ2-7 | NA | NA | TRBV7-9 | TGTGCCAGCAGCCGGGACTCACTCTACGAGCAGTACTTC | CASSRDSLYEQYF
TRBJ2-2 | NA | NA | TRBV10-3 | TGTGCCATCAGTGAGAGCACGGGGTTCGCGAACACCGGGGAGCTGTTTTTT | CAISESTGFANTGELFF
TRBJ2-7 | many | NA | TRBV28 | TGTGCCAGCAGCCATCGGGACAACCCCTACGAGCAGTACTTC | CASSHRDNPYEQYF
TRBJ2-7 | few | NA | TRBV19 | TGTGCCAGTAGGAGGGGATCAGGCTCCTACGAGCAGTACTTC | CASRRGSGSYEQYF
TRBJ1-1 | few | NA | TRBV6-1 | TGTGCCAGCCAGTCCGGACGGACCACTGAAGCTTTCTTT | CASQSGRTTEAFF
TRBJ1-5 | many | NA | TRBV19 | TGTGCCAGTAGTATAAGGGATAGCAATCAGCCCCAGCATTTT | CASSIRDSNQPQHF
TRBJ2-6 | many | NA | TRBV28 | TGTGCCAGCAGTGACCCGGAGACAGGCTCCTCTGGGGCCAACGTCCTGACTTTC | CASSDPETGSSGANVLTF
TRBJ1-6 | many | NA | TRBV20-1 | TGCAGTGCTTTTCAGACAGAAACTAATTCACCCCTCCACTTT | CSAFQTETNSPLHF
TRBJ1-5 | NA | TRBD1 | TRBV19 | TGTGCCAGTAGTATAGACCGGACAGGAGATAGCAATCAGCCCCAGCATTTT | CASSIDRTGDSNQPQHF
TRBJ1-4 | many | NA | TRBV12-3/TRBV12-4 | TGTGCCAGCAGTTCGAGTAGCTTTAATGAAAAACTGTTTTTT | CASSSSSFNEKLFF
TRBJ1-2 | few | NA | TRBV7-2 | TGTGCCAGCAGCTTAGACGCAACGGGGGATGGCTACACCTTC | CASSLDATGDGYTF
TRBJ1-1 | once | NA | TRBV5-5 | TGTGCCAGCAGCCCCCCCATAAGAGGGAACACTGAAGCTTTCTTT | CASSPPIRGNTEAFF
TRBJ2-2 | NA | NA | TRBV7-6 | TGTGCCAGCAGCTTGACAGGTGGAGGGCTGGGCACCGGGGAGCTGTTTTTT | CASSLTGGGLGTGELFF
TRBJ1-4 | many | TRBD1 | TRBV6-1 | TGTGCCAGCAGGGAGGGGGGGACAGCTAATGAAAAACTGTTTTTT | CASREGGTANEKLFF
TRBJ1-2 | NA | TRBD1 | TRBV7-8 | TGTGCCAGCAGCTTAGCGTGGGGGACAGGTTCCAACTATGGCTACACCTTC | CASSLAWGTGSNYGYTF
TRBJ2-7 | many | NA | TRBV6-5 | TGTGCCAGCAGTTACCAACAGCGGGAGCAGTACTTC | CASSYQQREQYF
TRBJ1-1 | once | NA | TRBV18 | TGTGCCAGCTCCCGCAACCGGGGCACTGAAGCTTTCTTT | CASSRNRGTEAFF
TRBJ1-4 | NA | NA | TRBV4-1 | TGCGCCAGCAGCCTCGTCGTCGTAGAGGCAACTAATGAAAAACTGTTTTTT | CASSLVVVEATNEKLFF
TRBJ2-5 | many | NA | TRBV2 | TGTGCCAGCAGTGAACAGCAAGAGACCCAGTACTTC | CASSEQQETQYF